The source of this T cell receptor (beta chain) is a study of vaccination and CD4 T cells after COVID-19. The overall study: Four females and six males made up the convalescents, with two Hispanic. Stimuli were overlapping spike peptide pools of SARS-CoV-2 and three common cold coronaviruses (HCoV-NL63, HCoV-OC43, HCoV-229E). Study-wide results and limits: In convalescent patients, 304 of 307 vaccine-specific clones were mono-reactive for SARS-CoV-2 spike.

Treatment given: approximately 11-day PBMC culture with coronavirus spike peptide pools or control peptides (ViraFEST assay). The study sequenced cultured CD4+ T cell DNA using the Oncomine TCR Beta short-read assay. In TCRdb, the PCR reads were re-called with MiXCR into one record per CDR3 protein. In the table there are 4,300 or so distinct CDR3 sequences, over 25% of which are singletons. This clonotype qualifies as large (0.1 to 1%). Its antigen remains unknown. The V segment lost 1 base and the J segment 8 bases; nucleotides outside the gene matches: 6. From germline, CDR1 is SGHAT and CDR2 FQNNGV. CDR3 length: 15 residues.

This chain links TRBV11-2 with TRBJ2-1; 9 nucleotides align to TRBD2. This clonotype was obtained from a human donor who had recovered from COVID-19. The sample was CD4+ T cells from blood, cultured in vitro. CDR3 in amino acids: CASSLGAGGRHEQFF. The CDR3 nucleotides are TGTGCCAGCAGCTTAGGGGCGGGGGGGCGGCATGAGCAGTTCTTC.